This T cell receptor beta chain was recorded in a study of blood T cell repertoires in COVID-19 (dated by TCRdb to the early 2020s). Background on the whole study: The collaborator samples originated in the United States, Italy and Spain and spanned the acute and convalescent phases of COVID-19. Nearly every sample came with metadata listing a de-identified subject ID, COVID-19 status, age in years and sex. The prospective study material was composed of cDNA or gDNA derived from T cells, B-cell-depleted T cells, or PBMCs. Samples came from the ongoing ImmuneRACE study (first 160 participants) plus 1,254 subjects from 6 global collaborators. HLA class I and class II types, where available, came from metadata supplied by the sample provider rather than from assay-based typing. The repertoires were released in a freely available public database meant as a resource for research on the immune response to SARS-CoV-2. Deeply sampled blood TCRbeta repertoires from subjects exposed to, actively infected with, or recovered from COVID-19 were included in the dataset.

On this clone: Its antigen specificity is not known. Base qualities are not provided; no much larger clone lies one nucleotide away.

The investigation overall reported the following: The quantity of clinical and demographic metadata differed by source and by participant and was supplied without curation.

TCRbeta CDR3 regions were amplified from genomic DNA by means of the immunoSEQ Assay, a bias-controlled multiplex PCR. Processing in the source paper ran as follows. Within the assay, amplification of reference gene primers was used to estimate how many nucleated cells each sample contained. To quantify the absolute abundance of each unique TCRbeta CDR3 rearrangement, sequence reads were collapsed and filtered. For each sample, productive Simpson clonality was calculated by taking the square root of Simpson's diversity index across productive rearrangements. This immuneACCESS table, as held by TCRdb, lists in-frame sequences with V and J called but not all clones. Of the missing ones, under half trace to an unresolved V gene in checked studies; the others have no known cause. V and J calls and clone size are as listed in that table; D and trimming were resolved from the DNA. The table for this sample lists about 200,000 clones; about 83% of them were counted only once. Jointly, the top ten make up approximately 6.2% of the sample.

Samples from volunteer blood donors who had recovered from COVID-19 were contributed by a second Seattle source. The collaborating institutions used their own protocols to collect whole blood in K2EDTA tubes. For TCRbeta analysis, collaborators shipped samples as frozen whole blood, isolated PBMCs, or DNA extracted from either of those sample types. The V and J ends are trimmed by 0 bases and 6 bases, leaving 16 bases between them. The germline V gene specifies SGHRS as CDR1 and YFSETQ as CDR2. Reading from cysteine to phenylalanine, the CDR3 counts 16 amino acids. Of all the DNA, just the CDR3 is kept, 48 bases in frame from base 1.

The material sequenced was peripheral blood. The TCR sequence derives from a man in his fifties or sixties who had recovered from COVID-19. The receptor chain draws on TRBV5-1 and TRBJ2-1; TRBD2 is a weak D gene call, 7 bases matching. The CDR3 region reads CASSLEAGGRVNEQFF. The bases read TGCGCCAGCAGCTTGGAGGCCGGGGGGCGGGTCAATGAGCAGTTCTTC.